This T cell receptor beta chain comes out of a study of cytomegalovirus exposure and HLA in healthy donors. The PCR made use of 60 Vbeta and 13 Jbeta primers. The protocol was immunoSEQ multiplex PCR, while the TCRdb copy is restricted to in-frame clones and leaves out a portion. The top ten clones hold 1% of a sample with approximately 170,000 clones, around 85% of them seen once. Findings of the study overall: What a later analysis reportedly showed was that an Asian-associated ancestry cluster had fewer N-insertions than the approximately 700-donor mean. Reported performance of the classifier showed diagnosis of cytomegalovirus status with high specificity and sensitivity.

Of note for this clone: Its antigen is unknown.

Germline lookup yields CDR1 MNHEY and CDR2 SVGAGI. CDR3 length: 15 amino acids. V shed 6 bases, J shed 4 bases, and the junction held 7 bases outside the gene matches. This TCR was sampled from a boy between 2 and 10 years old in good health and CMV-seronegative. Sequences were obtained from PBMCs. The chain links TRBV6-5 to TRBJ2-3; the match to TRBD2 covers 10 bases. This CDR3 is CASRTSGRAADTQYF. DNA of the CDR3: TGTGCCAGCAGGACCAGCGGGAGGGCCGCAGATACGCAGTATTTT.